The sequence of this T cell receptor (beta chain) was determined in a study of blood T cell repertoires in COVID-19. Study-level information: From T cells, B-cell-depleted T cells, or PBMCs came the material, which was cDNA or gDNA.

V was trimmed by 4 bases and J by 1 base, leaving 20 bases between them. Germline values: CDR1 SGHDT, CDR2 YYEEEE. The CDR3 is 17 residues long. Authors' analysis steps: Amplifying reference gene primers gave estimates of nucleated cell counts. Profiling relied on immunoSEQ multiplex PCR, and the TCRdb table lists in-frame clones only, not all of them. V and J calls and clone size are those listed in that table; D and trimming were worked out from the DNA. The sample holds approximately 100,000 clones, 75% to 85% seen once. The chain employs TRBV5-6 and TRBJ1-1; D might be TRBD1 (6 bases). The sample was peripheral blood. The clonotype was recovered from a human donor in a cohort sampled during active COVID-19. The CDR3 DNA reads as TGTGCCAGCAGCGTTGATCTGGGGGCGCGGAGGAACACTGAAGCTTTCTTT. It codes for CASSVDLGARRNTEAFF. Full variable domain (missing parts from reference TRBV5-6 and TRBJ1-1): DAGVTQSPTHLIKTRGQQVTLRCSPKSGHDTVSWYQQALGQGPQFIFQYYEEEERQRGNFPDRFSGHQFPNYSSELNVNALLLGDSALYLCASSVDLGARRNTEAFFGQGTRLTVV.